This is a list of T cell receptor beta chains from one sample in a study of T cell clonotyping in hematopoietic cell transplantation. Data came from immunoSEQ multiplex PCR; TCRdb stores just in-frame clones and leaves some out. The repertoire holds more than 65,000 clones, roughly 94% seen once, with roughly 1.7% in the top ten. Sequencing used peripheral blood mononuclear cells. These receptors originate from a man aged 45-65 years in good health. Some clones in this sample may be carry-over from other donors' samples. The CDR3 runs from the conserved cysteine through the conserved F or W. The D gene is left open where the match is weak. A clone size is listed for some rows: how often the clone was seen (once, few, many), or a class if it is expanded.

TGCGCCAGCAGCCTTCGACAGTCCTACACCGGGGAGCTGTTTTTT CASSLRQSYTGELFF TRBJ2-2 - - TRBV5-1
TGTGCCAGCAGCTTGGAGGGGGCTTCACCCCTCCACTTT CASSLEGASPLHF TRBJ1-6 TRBD1 - TRBV5-6
TGCGCCAGCAGCCTAAGGGACAGCTCCTCTATGGGCTACACCTTC CASSLRDSSSMGYTF TRBJ1-2 TRBD1 - TRBV5-1
TGTGCCAGTAGCGAAGGGACAGGGAACTATGGCTACACCTTC CASSEGTGNYGYTF TRBJ1-2 TRBD1 - TRBV19
TGCGCCAGCAGCCAGGAGACAGGGATAGGCTACACCTTC CASSQETGIGYTF TRBJ1-2 TRBD1 - TRBV4-1
TGTGCCAGCAGTCTGAGACAGATGGGGACCGGGGAGCTGTTTTTT CASSLRQMGTGELFF TRBJ2-2 - - TRBV28
TGCGCCAGCAGCTCTCAGGGGGTTGTGAACACTGAAGCTTTCTTT CASSSQGVVNTEAFF TRBJ1-1 TRBD1 - TRBV5-1
TGTGCCAGCAGTTCGGTAGGGGCAGGCTCCTATAATTCACCCCTCCACTTT CASSSVGAGSYNSPLHF TRBJ1-6 - - TRBV28
TGTGCCAGCAGTTTGATCTCGGGACTCGAAAATGAGCAGTTCTTC CASSLISGLENEQFF TRBJ2-1 - - TRBV28
TGTGCCACCAGCCCGGATAGCAATATGAACACTGAAGCTTTCTTT CATSPDSNMNTEAFF TRBJ1-1 - - TRBV15
TGTGCCAGTACCACTCCCGGGACAGGAGGAAACACCATATATTTT CASTTPGTGGNTIYF TRBJ1-3 TRBD1 - TRBV19
TGTGCCAGCAGCGTAGAGTTCGGGGGCTACGAGCAGTACTTC CASSVEFGGYEQYF TRBJ2-7 - once TRBV9
TGTGCCAGCAGTTTCAGGGTTAATTCACCCCTCCACTTT CASSFRVNSPLHF TRBJ1-6 - - TRBV27
TGTGCCAGCAGCGCGGCGGGGCAGATTCAGCCCCAGCATTTT CASSAAGQIQPQHF TRBJ1-5 - - TRBV7-6
TGTGCCAGTAGTATCAGGGGATCGAACACCGGGGAGCTGTTTTTT CASSIRGSNTGELFF TRBJ2-2 - - TRBV19
TGCAGCGTTGAAGATCAGGGAAGAGTCTCTGGCTACACCTTC CSVEDQGRVSGYTF TRBJ1-2 - - TRBV29-1
TGTGCCAGCAGCGCCACTGAAACTAGCGGGGGCCCCAGAGATACGCAGTATTTT CASSATETSGGPRDTQYF TRBJ2-3 TRBD2 - TRBV7-3
TGTGCCAGCAGTGTAGGTGAGCAGGCTAACTATGGCTACACCTTC CASSVGEQANYGYTF TRBJ1-2 - once TRBV6-1
TGTGCCAGCAGCTTAACCATTGTCCTGGACAGGGTCGACCAAGAGACCCAGTACTTC CASSLTIVLDRVDQETQYF TRBJ2-5 TRBD1 - TRBV7-2
TGTGCCAGCAGCCATAAGCAGGGTGGAACTGAAGCTTTCTTT CASSHKQGGTEAFF TRBJ1-1 - - TRBV14
TGTGCCAGCAGCCTCGGGGAGCAAGAGACCCAGTACTTC CASSLGEQETQYF TRBJ2-5 - - TRBV7-9
TGTGCCAGCAGCCTGGGGAGGAGCTCCTATAATTCACCCCTCCACTTT CASSLGRSSYNSPLHF TRBJ1-6 - - TRBV13
TGTGCCAGCACTGGCAGGGAGGTGTGCGAGCAGTACTTC CASTGREVCEQYF TRBJ2-7 - - TRBV28
TGTGCCAGCACCTACTCCGGAGGGGACTATGGCTACACCTTC CASTYSGGDYGYTF TRBJ1-2 - - TRBV2
TGTGCCAGCAGCACACGGACAGGTCAAGGCGTAGAGCAGTACTTC CASSTRTGQGVEQYF TRBJ2-7 TRBD1 - TRBV9
TGTGCCAGCAGTTTACGGGTCTTGAACACTGAAGCTTTCTTT CASSLRVLNTEAFF TRBJ1-1 - - TRBV27
TGTGCCAGCAGCTCGACAGGGGGGAGACAGCCCCAGCATTTT CASSSTGGRQPQHF TRBJ1-5 TRBD1 once TRBV7-2
TGCGCCAGCAGCCAAGCAGGGTTACAAGAGACCCAGTACTTC CASSQAGLQETQYF TRBJ2-5 - - TRBV4-1
TGTGCCAGCAGCCAACAACCGATGAGGACCCTCCACTTT CASSQQPMRTLHF TRBJ1-6 - - TRBV14
TGTGCCAGCAGTGAAGCGCCCGAAATGACAGGTCCGTTGGGGGAGCAGTACTTC CASSEAPEMTGPLGEQYF TRBJ2-7 - - TRBV2
TGTGCTAGTGGTTTCCAACAGGGGGCTGAAGCTTTCTTT CASGFQQGAEAFF TRBJ1-1 TRBD1 once TRBV12-5
TGTGCCATCAGGTCCCAAGAGACCCAGTACTTC CAIRSQETQYF TRBJ2-5 - - TRBV10-3
TGTGCTAGCAGCCCCTCTATAGGGGGCTCCGACGAGCAGTACTTC CASSPSIGGSDEQYF TRBJ2-7 TRBD1 - TRBV7-7
TGTGCCAGCAGTGAAGTCGGGGAGGGTAGCGATGAGCAGTTCTTC CASSEVGEGSDEQFF TRBJ2-1 TRBD2 - TRBV6-1
TGTGCCAGCAGTGAAGATGGATGGAGACAGAACTATGGCTACACCTTC CASSEDGWRQNYGYTF TRBJ1-2 - - TRBV2
TGTGCCATCAGTGGGGGGGAACACAATGAGCAGTTCTTC CAISGGEHNEQFF TRBJ2-1 - - TRBV10-3
TGTGCCAGCAGTTTACAGGGACCAGGGGACAATGAGCAGTTCTTC CASSLQGPGDNEQFF TRBJ2-1 - - TRBV28
TGTGCCAGCAGCTCCGGGAGGACCTACGAGCAGTACTTC CASSSGRTYEQYF TRBJ2-7 TRBD2 - TRBV11-2
TGTGCCAGCAGCACGAGGGGGGCCGTTGAGCAGTTCTTC CASSTRGAVEQFF TRBJ2-1 - - TRBV5-4
TGTGCCAGTACCCTTGACAGGGCTCCCTACAATGAGCAGTTCTTC CASTLDRAPYNEQFF TRBJ2-1 TRBD1 - TRBV19
TGCGCCAGCAGCTTGAGTCAGTCGGCGGGCTATGGCTACACCTTC CASSLSQSAGYGYTF TRBJ1-2 - once TRBV5-1
TGTGCCAGCAGCTTAAGGAGCGGTGGACGGGGCCAAGAGACCCAGTACTTC CASSLRSGGRGQETQYF TRBJ2-5 - - TRBV7-9
TGTGCCAGCAGTCAGGGGAATCAGCCCCAGCATTTT CASSQGNQPQHF TRBJ1-5 - - TRBV27